What follows are 21 T cell receptor beta chains derived from one specimen sequenced in a study of T-cell memory formation after mild COVID-19. Using its own MiXCR run on the 5' RACE reads, TCRdb lists one record per CDR3 protein. Counted here are approximately 440,000 distinct CDR3 sequences, roughly 20% occurring once; the ten biggest clones make up approximately 8.1%. Input material: PBMCs or a T cell subset sorted from them (not recorded which). These receptor sequences come from an adult woman who had mild COVID-19 (a few samples of this study predate the infection). Cell type and time point are not known.

This sequence joins TRBV5-1 and TRBJ2-1; 16 nucleotides match TRBD2. V dropped 4 bases and J dropped 3; count of bases not matched to a gene: 7. The CDR3 spans 18 residues. Germline loops: CDR1 SGHRS, CDR2 YFSETQ. CDR3 loop: CASSPGLAGGDIYNEQFF. For the CDR3, the DNA is TGCGCCAGCAGCCCGGGACTAGCGGGGGGGGATATCTACAATGAGCAGTTCTTC.

The rearrangement uses TRBV6-2 or TRBV6-3 and TRBJ2-2; TRBD2 might be the D (5 bases). The ends were cut back, 10 bases at V and 3 bases at J, with 9 bases in the middle. This CDR3 region has 12 residues. In germline, CDR1 is MNHEY, CDR2 SVGEGT. As DNA, the CDR3 is TGTGCCACCACGGGGTACACCGGGGAGCTGTTTTTT. This encodes CATTGYTGELFF.

V is TRBV5-1 and J is TRBJ2-6; no clear D. CDR3 length: 15 amino acids. CDR1 and CDR2 (germline): SGHRS, YFSETQ. Trimming shortened V by 0 bases and J by 0 bases, and 4 bases separated the two germline ends. The CDR3 loop is CASSLDLSGANVLTF. In nucleotides, the CDR3 is TGCGCCAGCAGCTTGGACCTCTCTGGGGCCAACGTCCTGACTTTC.

This sequence joins TRBV7-8 and TRBJ2-1; a weak D match, TRBD2 (6 bases). This CDR3 has 15 amino acids. Germline CDR1 SGHVS, CDR2 FQNEAQ. The V end was cut by 5 bases, the J end by 8 bases, with 19 bases between. The chain's CDR3 is CASSQDGGVRYEQFF. CDR3 sequence (DNA): TGTGCCAGCAGCCAGGACGGCGGGGTTAGGTATGAGCAGTTCTTC. Looking up the rest from reference TRBV7-8 and TRBJ2-1 gives the full variable domain: GAGVSQSPRYKVAKRGQDVALRCDPISGHVSLFWYQQALGQGPEFLTYFQNEAQLDKSGLPSDRFFAERPEGSVSTLKIQRTQQEDSAVYLCASSQDGGVRYEQFFGPGTRLTVL.

The V call is TRBV20-1, the J call TRBJ2-3; D is unclear. CDR3 length equals 14 residues. V was pared by 2 bases and J by 4 bases, with 13 bases between. CDR1 and CDR2 (germline): DFQATT, SNEGSKA (reference sequence). CDR3: CSARPRGKADTQYF. The CDR3 DNA sequence: TGCAGTGCTAGACCCCGTGGGAAGGCAGATACGCAGTATTTT.

V is TRBV7-2 and J is TRBJ1-1; TRBD1 matches 8 bases. Germline lookup yields CDR1 SGHTA and CDR2 FQGNSA. The CDR3 contains 14 residues. With V trimmed by 1 base and J by 4 bases, 2 bases remained unmatched. CDR3 sequence: CASSLVGTGTEAFF. The CDR3 coding sequence is TGTGCCAGCAGCTTAGTAGGGACAGGCACTGAAGCTTTCTTT.

The rearrangement links TRBV27 to TRBJ1-1; D ambiguous. The CDR3 has 19 amino acids. The V gene's germline CDR1 is MNHEY and CDR2 SMNVEV (reference sequence). Trimming removed 8 bases at V and 2 bases at J, with 30 bases between. The CDR3 loop is CASSPVGRLASKGNTEAFF. CDR3 DNA: TGTGCCAGCTCCCCCGTGGGGAGGCTCGCGTCGAAGGGAAACACTGAAGCTTTCTTT.

This clonotype was observed a handful of times. This chain connects TRBV11-2 to TRBJ2-3; 10 bases align to TRBD2. Germline V gene sequence: CDR1 SGHAT, CDR2 FQNNGV. The CDR3 contains 16 residues. With 1 base clipped from V and 4 bases from J, the junction kept 5 bases outside the gene matches. The CDR3 loop reads CASSLVSGGAPDTQYF. The CDR3 DNA reads TGTGCCAGCAGCTTAGTGAGCGGGGGGGCCCCAGATACGCAGTATTTT.

In this sample, this clonotype turned up many times. The chain joins TRBV12-3 or TRBV12-4 to TRBJ2-6; D gene ambiguous. The CDR3 runs 15 residues. V was shortened by 6 bases and J by 0 bases, with 9 bases between the two germline ends. For the CDR3, the DNA is TGTGCCAGCAGGAGAACAGACTCTGGGGCCAACGTCCTGACTTTC. It encodes CASRRTDSGANVLTF.

The chain links TRBV6-4 to TRBJ2-1; D unclear. The V gene's germline CDR1 is MRHNA and CDR2 SNTAGT. The CDR3 is made up of 14 amino acids. V lost 2 bases and J 4 bases, leaving 9 bases between the germline ends. CDR3 coding DNA: TGTGCCAGCAGTGACGGGGTTAATTACAATGAGCAGTTCTTC. It codes for CASSDGVNYNEQFF.

The V gene is TRBV7-2, the J gene TRBJ2-3, with 7 positions matching TRBD2. J lost 1 base, V lost 5 bases, and 9 bases had no gene match. The CDR3 has 16 residues. The germline CDR1 and CDR2 sequences are SGHTA and FQGNSA. The CDR3 spells CASSPGGGGGTDTQYF. DNA for the CDR3: TGTGCCAGCAGCCCGGGGGGTGGGGGAGGCACAGATACGCAGTATTTT.

J is TRBJ2-3 and V is TRBV7-2; the match to TRBD2 covers 8 bases. Unmatched junction bases numbered 2, after V lost 3 bases and J lost 0 bases. CDR1 and CDR2 (germline): SGHTA, FQGNSA. CDR3 length: 15 residues. The chain's CDR3 is CASSFSGMSTDTQYF. CDR3 in DNA: TGTGCCAGCAGCTTTAGCGGGATGAGCACAGATACGCAGTATTTT.

This clonotype was counted between two and nine times. The chain uses TRBV5-1 and TRBJ2-2, with D tentatively TRBD1 or TRBD2 (5 bases each). V was trimmed by 2 bases and J by 5 bases, leaving 13 bases between them. Germline CDR1 SGHRS, CDR2 YFSETQ. This CDR3 has 15 residues. The CDR3 DNA is TGCGCCAGCAGCTTACGCTGGGGACGGACCGGGGAGCTGTTTTTT. This translates into CASSLRWGRTGELFF.

This chain uses TRBV7-8 with TRBJ1-2; D gene unclear. Germline assignment: CDR1 SGHVS and CDR2 FQNEAQ. This CDR3 is built from 13 residues. Between the trimmed V and J ends, which lost 1 base and 7 bases, there was a span of 10 bases. As DNA, the CDR3 is TGTGCCAGCAGCTTAGAGGTTCAATTTGGCTACACCTTC. Its protein is CASSLEVQFGYTF.

There are many counts of this clonotype. This chain joins TRBV5-1 and TRBJ2-7; maybe TRBD2 (6 bases). The CDR3 totals 12 residues. Trimming took 4 bases from V and 3 from J, leaving 8 bases between them. Germline loops: CDR1 SGHRS, CDR2 YFSETQ. CDR3 coding DNA: TGCGCCAGCAGCCCTAGCGACTACGAGCAGTACTTC. The encoded protein is CASSPSDYEQYF.

This clonotype was picked up a small number of times. This chain uses TRBV9 with TRBJ1-2; the D is unclear. CDR1 is SGDLS, CDR2 YYNGEE, per germline. V was trimmed by 0 bases and J by 2 bases, leaving 5 bases between them. The CDR3 consists of 13 residues. The CDR3, as DNA: TGTGCCAGCAGCGTAGTCGGAAACTATGGCTACACCTTC. Translation gives CASSVVGNYGYTF.

This clonotype was recorded only once. The rearrangement uses TRBV6-6 and TRBJ2-7, with unresolved D. Looked up from germline, CDR1 is MNHNY and CDR2 is SVGAGI (reference sequence). This CDR3 has 14 residues. V dropped 0 bases and J dropped 4 bases, with 10 bases sitting between them. The CDR3 loop is CASSYSITAYEQYF. In DNA, the CDR3 is TGTGCCAGCAGTTACTCGATTACCGCGTACGAGCAGTACTTC.

This clonotype was observed a handful of times. CDR3 sequence reads: CSVERGDLTDTQYF. Written as DNA, the CDR3 is TGCAGCGTTGAACGGGGGGATCTCACAGATACGCAGTATTTT. The chain recombines TRBV29-1 with TRBJ2-3, with 7 bases that match TRBD2. The germline V gene encodes CDR1 SQVTM and CDR2 ANQGSEA. The CDR3 is made up of 14 amino acids. The J segment lost 2 bases and the V segment lost 2 bases, leaving 4 bases of the junction unmatched.

The sample holds a few counts of this clonotype. The chain recombines TRBV12-3 or TRBV12-4 with TRBJ2-3, with D maybe TRBD2 (6 bases). This CDR3 comprises 17 residues. V was shortened by 7 bases and J by 0 bases, with 20 bases between the two germline ends. CDR3 sequence: CASTNRGGGPSTDTQYF. In DNA form, the CDR3 reads TGTGCCAGCACCAATAGGGGAGGTGGGCCTAGCACAGATACGCAGTATTTT.

This chain joins TRBV27 and TRBJ2-5; 9 nucleotides align to TRBD1. Germline loops: CDR1 MNHEY, CDR2 SMNVEV (reference sequence). This CDR3 is built from 15 residues. After removal of 4 bases from V and 4 bases from J, the junction contained 7 bases not matched to a gene. The CDR3 sequence: CASSSTGGQGETQYF. CDR3 sequence (DNA): TGTGCCAGCAGTTCCACAGGGGGCCAAGGAGAGACCCAGTACTTC.

This clonotype was seen at least ten times. The chain recombines TRBV15 with TRBJ1-6; unclear D gene. Germline V gene lookup returns CDR1 LNHNV and CDR2 YYDKDF (reference sequence). This CDR3 has 16 amino acids. Trimming took 3 bases from V and 9 from J, leaving 18 bases between them. The CDR3: CATSRTDMAGSSPLHF. The CDR3 DNA reads TGTGCCACCAGCAGGACCGATATGGCGGGGAGTTCACCCCTCCACTTT.